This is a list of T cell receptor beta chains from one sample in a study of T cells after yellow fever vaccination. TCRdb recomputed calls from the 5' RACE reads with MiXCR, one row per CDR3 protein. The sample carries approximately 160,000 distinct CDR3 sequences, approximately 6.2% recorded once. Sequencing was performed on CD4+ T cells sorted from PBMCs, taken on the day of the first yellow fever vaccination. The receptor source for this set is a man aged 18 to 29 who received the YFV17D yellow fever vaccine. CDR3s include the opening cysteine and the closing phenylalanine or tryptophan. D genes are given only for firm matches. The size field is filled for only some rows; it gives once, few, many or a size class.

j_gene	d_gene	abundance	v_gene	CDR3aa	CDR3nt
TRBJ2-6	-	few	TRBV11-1	CASSFGNSGISGANVLTF	TGTGCCAGCAGCTTCGGTAACTCAGGAATCTCTGGGGCCAACGTCCTGACTTTC
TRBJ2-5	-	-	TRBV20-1	CSARRAGSEETQYF	TGCAGTGCTAGGAGAGCGGGCAGTGAAGAGACCCAGTACTTC
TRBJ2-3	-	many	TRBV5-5	CASSPPPTSTDTQYF	TGTGCCAGCAGCCCCCCCCCGACCAGCACAGATACGCAGTATTTT
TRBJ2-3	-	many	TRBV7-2	CASSRTHRDTQYF	TGTGCCAGCAGCCGCACCCACCGGGATACGCAGTATTTT
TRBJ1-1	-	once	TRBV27	CASSSPSDGNTEAFF	TGTGCCAGCAGTTCGCCCTCGGACGGGAACACTGAAGCTTTCTTT
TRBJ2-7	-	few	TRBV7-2	CASSLSRDYEQYF	TGTGCCAGCAGCCTCAGCAGAGACTACGAGCAGTACTTC
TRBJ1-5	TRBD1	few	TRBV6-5	CASSYSNQGVYSNQPQHF	TGTGCCAGCAGTTACTCGAATCAGGGGGTCTATAGCAATCAGCCCCAGCATTTT
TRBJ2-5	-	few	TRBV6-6	CASRLAQETQYF	TGTGCCAGCAGATTGGCTCAAGAGACCCAGTACTTC
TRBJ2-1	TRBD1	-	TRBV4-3	CASSQAGGHQSYEQFF	TGCGCCAGCAGCCAAGCAGGGGGCCACCAATCCTATGAGCAGTTCTTC
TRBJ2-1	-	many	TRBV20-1	CSANGPSYNEQFF	TGCAGTGCGAACGGGCCCTCCTACAATGAGCAGTTCTTC
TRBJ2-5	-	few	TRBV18	CASSLSLRETQYF	TGTGCCAGCTCCCTTAGCTTACGAGAGACCCAGTACTTC
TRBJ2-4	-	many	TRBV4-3	CASSQERGNKNIQYF	TGCGCCAGCAGCCAAGAAAGAGGGAACAAAAACATTCAGTACTTC
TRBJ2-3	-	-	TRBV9	CASSVEVHTDTQYF	TGTGCCAGCAGCGTAGAGGTCCACACAGATACGCAGTATTTT
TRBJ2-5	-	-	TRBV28	CASSLATLQETQYF	TGTGCCAGCAGTTTGGCGACCCTTCAAGAGACCCAGTACTTC
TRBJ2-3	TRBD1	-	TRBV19	CASSLRTGTGPDTQYF	TGTGCCAGTAGTCTCCGGACAGGCACGGGGCCAGATACGCAGTATTTT
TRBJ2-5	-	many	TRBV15	CATSRDAGVETQYF	TGTGCCACCAGCAGAGATGCCGGGGTGGAGACCCAGTACTTC
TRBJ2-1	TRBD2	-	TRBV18	CASSPPTSGGAGEQFF	TGTGCCAGCTCACCCCCGACTAGCGGGGGGGCTGGTGAGCAGTTCTTC
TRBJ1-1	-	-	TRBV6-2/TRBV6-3	CASSGLSNTEAFF	TGTGCCAGCTCGGGACTTTCGAACACTGAAGCTTTCTTT
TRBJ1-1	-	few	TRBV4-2	CASSLDQGRTEAFF	TGTGCCAGCAGCCTAGATCAGGGAAGGACTGAAGCTTTCTTT
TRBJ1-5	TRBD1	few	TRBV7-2	CASSRTGAGQPQHF	TGTGCCAGCAGCCGGACAGGGGCAGGTCAGCCCCAGCATTTT
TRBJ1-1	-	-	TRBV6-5	CASSYDRGGLGSEAFF	TGTGCCAGCAGTTACGACCGGGGGGGGCTGGGGTCTGAAGCTTTCTTT
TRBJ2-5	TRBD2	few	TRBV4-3	CASSRTSGIAVETQYF	TGCGCCAGCAGCCGGACTAGCGGGATCGCTGTGGAGACCCAGTACTTC
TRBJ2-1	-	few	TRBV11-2	CASSSTSSHYNEQFF	TGTGCCAGCAGCTCTACGTCCTCCCATTACAATGAGCAGTTCTTC
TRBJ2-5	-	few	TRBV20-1	CSASHRGLLQETQYF	TGCAGTGCTAGCCACCGGGGGCTACTCCAAGAGACCCAGTACTTC
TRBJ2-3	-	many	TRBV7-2	CASTQVGTDTQYF	TGTGCCAGCACCCAGGTGGGCACAGATACGCAGTATTTT
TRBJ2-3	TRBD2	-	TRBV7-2	CASSLVLAANTDTQYF	TGTGCCAGCAGCTTAGTACTAGCGGCCAACACAGATACGCAGTATTTT
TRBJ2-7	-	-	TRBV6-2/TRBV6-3	CASREAGMVSYEQYF	TGTGCCAGCAGGGAGGCGGGAATGGTTAGCTACGAGCAGTACTTC
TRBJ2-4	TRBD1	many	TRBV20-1	CSATGTGDNIQYF	TGCAGTGCTACCGGGACAGGGGACAACATTCAGTACTTC
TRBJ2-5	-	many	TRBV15	CATSTLGAGETQYF	TGTGCCACCAGTACCCTTGGGGCTGGAGAGACCCAGTACTTC
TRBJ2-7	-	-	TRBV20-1	CSAPLQYNTYEQYF	TGCAGTGCTCCATTACAGTACAATACCTACGAGCAGTACTTC
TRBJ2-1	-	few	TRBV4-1	CASSQGRAKKTYNEQFF	TGCGCCAGCAGCCAAGGTCGGGCCAAAAAAACCTACAATGAGCAGTTCTTC
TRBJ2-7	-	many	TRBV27	CASSFRGQAYEQYF	TGTGCCAGCAGTTTCAGAGGGCAAGCCTACGAGCAGTACTTC
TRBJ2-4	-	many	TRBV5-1	CASSLTTVQAGNIQYF	TGCGCCAGCAGTCTAACGACAGTCCAGGCGGGAAACATTCAGTACTTC
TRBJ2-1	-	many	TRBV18	CASSPPLGDSYNEQFF	TGTGCCAGCTCACCACCGTTAGGGGACTCCTACAATGAGCAGTTCTTC
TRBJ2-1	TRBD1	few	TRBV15	CATSRGQGSSYNEQFF	TGTGCCACCAGCAGAGGACAGGGGAGCTCCTACAATGAGCAGTTCTTC
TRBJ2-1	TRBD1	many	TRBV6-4	CASSDSGTGYNEQFF	TGTGCCAGCAGTGACTCCGGGACAGGGTACAATGAGCAGTTCTTC
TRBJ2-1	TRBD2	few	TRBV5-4	CASRDGPRGEDEQFF	TGTGCCAGCAGGGACGGACCGCGGGGGGAGGATGAGCAGTTCTTC
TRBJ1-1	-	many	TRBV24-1	CATRDRKNTEAFF	TGTGCCACCAGGGACAGAAAGAACACTGAAGCTTTCTTT